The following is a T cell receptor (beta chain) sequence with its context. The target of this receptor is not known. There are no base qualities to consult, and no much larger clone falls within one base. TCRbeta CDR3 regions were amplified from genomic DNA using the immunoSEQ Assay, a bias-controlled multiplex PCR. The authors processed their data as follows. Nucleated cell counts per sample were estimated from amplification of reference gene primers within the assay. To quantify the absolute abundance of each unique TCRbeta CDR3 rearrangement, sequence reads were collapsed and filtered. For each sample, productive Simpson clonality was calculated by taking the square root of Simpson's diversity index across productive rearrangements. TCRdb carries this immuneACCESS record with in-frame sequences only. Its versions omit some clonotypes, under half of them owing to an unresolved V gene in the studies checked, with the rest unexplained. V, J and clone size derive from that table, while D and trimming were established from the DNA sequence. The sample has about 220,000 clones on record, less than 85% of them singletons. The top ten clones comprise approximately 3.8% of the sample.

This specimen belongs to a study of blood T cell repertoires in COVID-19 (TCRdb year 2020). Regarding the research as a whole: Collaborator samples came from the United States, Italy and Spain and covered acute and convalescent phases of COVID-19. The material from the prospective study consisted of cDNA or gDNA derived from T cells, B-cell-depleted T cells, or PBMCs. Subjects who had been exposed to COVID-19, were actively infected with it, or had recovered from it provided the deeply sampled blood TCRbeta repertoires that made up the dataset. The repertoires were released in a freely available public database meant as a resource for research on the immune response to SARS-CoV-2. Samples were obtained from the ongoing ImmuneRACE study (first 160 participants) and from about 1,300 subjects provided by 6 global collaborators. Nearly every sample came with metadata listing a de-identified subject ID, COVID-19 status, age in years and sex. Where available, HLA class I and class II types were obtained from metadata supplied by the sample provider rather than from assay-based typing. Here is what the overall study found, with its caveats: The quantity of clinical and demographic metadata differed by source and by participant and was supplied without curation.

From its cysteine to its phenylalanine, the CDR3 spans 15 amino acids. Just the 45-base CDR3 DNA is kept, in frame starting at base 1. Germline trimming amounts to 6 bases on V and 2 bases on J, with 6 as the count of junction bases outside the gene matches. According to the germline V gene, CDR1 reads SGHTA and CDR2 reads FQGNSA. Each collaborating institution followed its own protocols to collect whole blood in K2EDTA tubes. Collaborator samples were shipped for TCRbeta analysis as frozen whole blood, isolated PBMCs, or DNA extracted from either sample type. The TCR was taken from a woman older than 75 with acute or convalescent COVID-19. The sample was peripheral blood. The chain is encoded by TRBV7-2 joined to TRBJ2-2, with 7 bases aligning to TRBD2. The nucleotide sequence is TGTGCCAGCAGACCCGGGGGGACTAACACCGGGGAGCTGTTTTTT. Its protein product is CASRPGGTNTGELFF.